One sample yielded the 12 T cell receptor beta chains listed below, sequenced in a study of Ad26.COV2.S vaccination and SARS-CoV-2 variants. The table came from immunoSEQ multiplex PCR; TCRdb's copy has only in-frame clones and leaves some out. The table lists just over 350,000 clones, roughly 84% of them singletons. Treatment specified: some 20 received Ad26.COV2.S at low or high dose, single or two shots; about 5 received placebo; per-sample allocation not given. All samples were drawn on day 63, counting from the first vaccine or placebo injection. Sequencing was performed on peripheral blood, taken in a trial of Ad26.COV2.S vaccine versus placebo. Every receptor here comes from a person aged 18 to 65 who received the Ad26.COV2.S COVID-19 vaccine or a placebo.

The rearrangement joins TRBV9 to TRBJ2-3; 7 nucleotides match TRBD1. This CDR3 has 16 residues. From germline, CDR1 is SGDLS and CDR2 YYNGEE. Germline trimming cut 4 bases from V and 1 base from J; bases unmatched to any gene: 9. The CDR3 sequence is CASSFRGDRGTDTQYF. CDR3 in DNA: TGTGCCAGCAGCTTCCGGGGAGACAGGGGCACAGATACGCAGTATTTT.

The rearrangement links TRBV18 to TRBJ1-6; possibly TRBD1 for D (5 bases). V was trimmed by 3 bases and J by 6 bases, leaving 9 bases between them. There are 14 residues in the CDR3. Germline CDR1 KGHSH, CDR2 LQKENI. In DNA form, the CDR3 reads TGTGCCAGCTCACCGACAGCCTCTAATTCACCCCTCCACTTT. It codes for CASSPTASNSPLHF. Complete variable domain (other parts from reference TRBV18 and TRBJ1-6): NAGVMQNPRHLVRRRGQEARLRCSPMKGHSHVYWYRQLPEEGLKFMVYLQKENIIDESGMPKERFSAEFPKEGPSILRIQQVVRGDSAAYFCASSPTASNSPLHFGNGTRLTVT.

With respect to this clone: Within the sample, other DNA sequences also encode this same CDR3. This rearrangement joins TRBV5-1 to TRBJ1-1; 8 positions agree with TRBD1. Germline lookup yields CDR1 SGHRS and CDR2 YFSETQ. The junction had 2 bases not matched to a gene; V was cut back by 0 bases and J by 1 base. CDR3 length: 15 residues. The CDR3 here is CASSLAGTGNTEAFF. The CDR3 region has the DNA TGCGCCAGCAGCTTGGCGGGGACAGGGAACACTGAAGCTTTCTTT.

This clone was seen only once. Here the CDR3 reads CASSLRSYGYTF. The CDR3 DNA is TGTGCCAGCAGCCTCCGATCCTATGGCTACACCTTC. This chain joins TRBV13 and TRBJ1-2; D gene ambiguous. Germline CDR1 and CDR2: PRHDT and FYEKMQ (reference sequence). This CDR3 has 12 residues. V gave up 5 bases and J gave up 4 bases, with 8 bases separating them.

This chain links TRBV28 with TRBJ1-1; possible D gene TRBD1, 5 bases. This CDR3 spans 13 amino acids. V was trimmed by 8 bases and J by 0 bases, leaving 10 bases between them. CDR1 MDHEN and CDR2 SYDVKM come from the germline V gene. CDR3 sequence reads: CASLGGLNTEAFF. CDR3 nucleotide sequence: TGTGCCAGCCTGGGGGGGTTGAACACTGAAGCTTTCTTT.

Comments on this clone: Distinct nucleotide sequences in the sample also encode this CDR3. The chain recombines TRBV5-1 with TRBJ2-3, with 7 bases lining up with TRBD2. Germline lookup yields CDR1 SGHRS and CDR2 YFSETQ. The CDR3 has 14 residues. V lost 1 base and J lost 4; bases outside the gene matches: 3. CDR3 region: CASSLTGGPDTQYF. Here the CDR3 DNA reads TGCGCCAGCAGCTTGACGGGAGGCCCAGATACGCAGTATTTT.

J is TRBJ2-7 and V is TRBV6-2 or TRBV6-3; tentative D call: TRBD2 (6 bases). This CDR3 has 14 residues. V shed 6 bases and J shed 0 bases, with 12 bases lying between them. Germline loops: CDR1 MNHEY, CDR2 SVGEGT. This CDR3 is CASSRGAVSYEQYF. For the CDR3, the DNA is TGTGCCAGCAGCCGCGGGGCCGTCTCCTACGAGCAGTACTTC.

The chain employs TRBV4-1 and TRBJ1-4; D not certain. V shed 0 bases and J shed 4 bases, with 12 bases lying between them. CDR3 length equals 16 residues. In germline, CDR1 is MGHRA, CDR2 YSYEKL. The CDR3 nucleotides are TGCGCCAGCAGCCAAGATCCCCCCCGGAGTAATGAAAAACTGTTTTTT. Encoded protein: CASSQDPPRSNEKLFF.

The chain carries TRBV6-2 or TRBV6-3 and TRBJ2-7; TRBD1 agrees at 9 bases. The CDR3 spans 14 residues. V gave up 6 bases and J gave up 4 bases; unmatched junction bases: 7. The germline gives CDR1 MNHEY, CDR2 SVGEGT. The DNA of the CDR3 is TGTGCCAGCAGCCGGGACAGGGCTATGTACGAGCAGTACTTC. It encodes CASSRDRAMYEQYF.

J is TRBJ1-1 and V is TRBV7-2, with D unclear. V lost 1 base to trimming and J lost 11 bases, with 11 bases between them. The CDR3 contains 12 residues. The V gene's germline CDR1 is SGHTA and CDR2 FQGNSA. The CDR3 bases are TGTGCCAGCAGCTTAGGGGTAGGGAGGGCTTTCTTT. Amino acid sequence: CASSLGVGRAFF.

CDR3 sequence: CASSPEAGSYNEQFF. The CDR3 DNA follows: TGTGCCAGCAGCCCAGAAGCGGGATCCTACAATGAGCAGTTCTTC. The chain uses TRBV5-4 and TRBJ2-1, with 7 positions matching TRBD2. J lost 1 base, V lost 4 bases, and 5 bases had no gene match. CDR1 is SGHNT and CDR2 is YYREEE in the germline V gene (reference sequence). CDR3 length: 15 amino acids.

This clone was seen just once. The J gene is TRBJ2-7, the V gene TRBV18; 8 bases are a match to TRBD1. The CDR3 runs 15 residues. The junction had 8 bases not matched to a gene; V was cut back by 0 bases and J by 7 bases. The V gene's germline CDR1 is KGHSH and CDR2 LQKENI. The CDR3 DNA reads TGTGCCAGCTCACCACCAAGGCAGGGGGCAAATGAGCAGTACTTC. It yields the protein CASSPPRQGANEQYF.